Given below is one TCR beta chain in context. What this receptor recognizes is not known. No quality values exist for individual bases; no much larger clone is one base distant. The entry originates in a study of CD8 T cells in ankylosing spondylitis (dated by TCRdb to about 2017). Turning to the overall study: The study profiled T cell receptor beta repertoires in healthy donors and ankylosing spondylitis patients to find disease-linked TCR variants. Peripheral blood was sampled, and synovial fluid was also collected from ankylosing spondylitis patients. In total, the full study cohort was made up of roughly 110 healthy donors and 20 to 25 ankylosing spondylitis patients.

Findings and caveats that apply to the study as a whole: The disease-linked clones had a CD8+ phenotype and were found at relatively low frequencies in peripheral blood. The disease-linked clones were reported to be significantly enriched in matched synovial fluid samples from ankylosing spondylitis patients. Some of the motif variants had been reported before in the synovial fluid and blood of reactive arthritis patients, a finding that suggests common disease-initiation mechanisms. Blood from ankylosing spondylitis patients appeared to be characterized by a TCR beta motif made up of seven or eight highly homologous amino acid variants.

The CDR3 spans 12 residues, from the cysteine through the phenylalanine. The DNA shown is the 36-base CDR3, in frame from base 1. V and J are truncated by 5 bases and 3 bases respectively, leaving an intervening sequence of 4 bases. The germline V gene gives CDR1 as KGHDR and CDR2 as SFDVKD. The sequencer was an Illumina HiSeq 2500. Quantitative 5'-RACE with molecular barcodes was the method used to prepare the TCR beta libraries. In the source study's methods: Disease-linked TCR variants were identified with a new computational method built on a probabilistic model of VDJ rearrangement. The public reads were quality trimmed at Q25 with fastp and then assembled into clones with MiXCR by TCRdb, keeping productive beta chains. Identical CDR3 protein sequences are pooled into one entry, listed with their most common genes and DNA. Clone size and V and J calls follow TCRdb, not the original study. The sample table holds 250,000 or so distinct CDR3 sequences, of which 20% to 30% were seen once. Over 0.55% of the sample goes to the ten largest clones.

This clonotype originated in a male donor with ankylosing spondylitis or in good health (not recorded which). This chain is built from TRBV24-1 and TRBJ2-1; the D gene assignment is ambiguous. The sequenced sample was blood, either unsorted or a sorted T cell fraction (not recorded which). For the CDR3, the sequence is CATSASYNEQFF. Read as DNA, the sequence is TGTGCCACCAGTGCTAGCTACAATGAGCAGTTCTTC.